The 9 T cell receptor beta chains reported below all come from one sample, sequenced in a study of identifying expanded T cells in peripheral blood. Profiling relied on immunoSEQ multiplex PCR, and the TCRdb table lists in-frame clones only, not all of them. The table lists approximately 130,000 clones, roughly 80% of them singletons. The sequenced material came from blood. The receptors stem from a person aged 18 to 75 in good health.

This chain joins TRBV11-2 and TRBJ1-5, with D maybe TRBD1 (5 bases). Trimming removed 3 bases from V and 6 bases from J, with 9 bases in between. Germline V gene sequence: CDR1 SGHAT, CDR2 FQNNGV. The length of the CDR3 is 13 residues. CDR3 region: CASSLGVAQPQHF. The CDR3 DNA sequence: TGTGCCAGCAGCTTGGGGGTGGCTCAGCCCCAGCATTTT.

This clone was seen only once. This rearrangement joins TRBV5-6 to TRBJ1-1; D possibly corresponds to TRBD1 (6 bases). V was cut by 2 bases and J by 1 base, with 24 bases left in between. From germline, CDR1 is SGHDT and CDR2 YYEEEE. This CDR3 is built from 19 residues. The CDR3 DNA sequence: TGTGCCAGCAGCTTACTTATAAGGGGGATCAACGGAGGGAACACTGAAGCTTTCTTT. It yields the protein CASSLLIRGINGGNTEAFF.

The rearrangement joins TRBV9 to TRBJ2-1; the D gene is possibly TRBD2 (6 bases). Germline lookup yields CDR1 SGDLS and CDR2 YYNGEE. The CDR3 length is 16 residues. The V gene lost 0 bases and the J gene lost 3 bases, with 13 bases spanning the gap. CDR3 coding DNA: TGTGCCAGCAGCGTAGATAGGCGGGGCGACTACAATGAGCAGTTCTTC. Encoded protein: CASSVDRRGDYNEQFF.

The chain links TRBV7-9 to TRBJ1-2; 10 bases are shared with TRBD1. From germline, CDR1 is SEHNR and CDR2 FQNEAQ (reference sequence). Germline trimming cut 3 bases from V and 8 bases from J; bases unmatched to any gene: 9. The CDR3 runs to 15 residues. CDR3 amino acids: CASSFGTGELGGYTF. As DNA, the CDR3 is TGTGCCAGCAGCTTCGGGACAGGGGAGCTAGGCGGCTACACCTTC. Looking up the rest from reference TRBV7-9 and TRBJ1-2 gives the full variable domain: DTGVSQNPRHKITKRGQNVTFRCDPISEHNRLYWYRQTLGQGPEFLTYFQNEAQLEKSRLLSDRFSAERPKGSFSTLEIQRTEQGDSAMYLCASSFGTGELGGYTFGSGTRLTVV.

The chain couples TRBV19 to TRBJ1-1; 8 nucleotides match TRBD1. Germline CDR1 LNHDA, CDR2 SQIVND (reference sequence). This CDR3 is built from 15 residues. V shed 10 bases, J shed 1 base, and the junction held 11 bases outside the gene matches. CDR3 amino acids: CATRNGQGGNTEAFF. The CDR3 DNA sequence: TGTGCCACCAGAAATGGACAGGGAGGGAACACTGAAGCTTTCTTT.

The chain combines TRBV14 with TRBJ2-2; weak D call: TRBD2 (5 bases). V shed 0 bases and J shed 13 bases, with 9 bases lying between them. Germline CDR1 reads SGHDN; CDR2 reads FVKESK. The CDR3 is 12 residues long. CDR3 DNA: TGTGCCAGCAGCCAAGATAGTCGGGGGCTGTTTTTT. It is translated as CASSQDSRGLFF.

V is TRBV7-2 and J is TRBJ1-3; D gene ambiguous. This CDR3 is built from 14 residues. Germline-derived CDR1 and CDR2 are SGHTA and FQGNSA. With 3 bases removed from V and 2 bases from J, the gap between germline ends came to 8 bases. The CDR3 reads CASSFSATGNTIYF. CDR3 bases: TGTGCCAGCAGCTTTTCTGCGACTGGAAACACCATATATTTT.

V usage is TRBV7-9 and J usage is TRBJ1-6; D gene unclear. CDR3 size: 13 residues. Germline V gene lookup returns CDR1 SEHNR and CDR2 FQNEAQ (reference sequence). V lost 5 bases and J 8 bases, leaving 10 bases between the germline ends. The DNA of the CDR3 is TGTGCCAGCAGCACCAAACAGTATTCACCCCTCCACTTT. The encoded protein is CASSTKQYSPLHF.

The chain is built from TRBV9 and TRBJ2-2; D possibly corresponds to TRBD1 (5 bases). The CDR3 length is 16 residues. Germline V CDR1 and CDR2: SGDLS, YYNGEE. Trimming cost V 1 base and J 0 bases, with 10 bases left between them. In DNA form, the CDR3 reads TGTGCCAGCAGCGTAAACAGGTTGACGAACACCGGGGAGCTGTTTTTT. Residues: CASSVNRLTNTGELFF.